The 30 T cell receptor beta chains below all came from one sample that was sequenced in a study of cytomegalovirus exposure and HLA in healthy donors. The PCR employed 60 Vbeta primers together with 13 Jbeta primers. TCRdb's copy holds only in-frame clones and misses some; the assay was immunoSEQ multiplex PCR. The sample lists 110,000 or so clones, around 66% occurring once. The sequencing sample was made of PBMCs. The source is a man between 18 and 29 years old in good health and CMV-seropositive.

The rearrangement links TRBV2 to TRBJ1-1, with TRBD1 as a possible D gene (6 bases). The CDR3 totals 13 residues. Trimming took 6 bases from V and 4 from J, leaving 12 bases between them. Germline CDR1 is SNHLY and CDR2 is FYNNEI. CDR3: CASSPQGSTEAFF. CDR3 bases: TGTGCCAGCAGCCCACAGGGTAGCACTGAAGCTTTCTTT.

The V gene is TRBV7-9, the J gene TRBJ1-1, with no clear D. Germline V gives CDR1 SEHNR, CDR2 FQNEAQ (reference sequence). The CDR3 is made up of 12 amino acids. The V end lost 8 bases, the J end lost 5 bases, and 12 bases lay between the germline ends. CDR3 in DNA: TGTGCCAGCTTCCGGTTCGGGACTGAAGCTTTCTTT. Translating gives CASFRFGTEAFF.

The CDR3 region has the DNA TGCAGCGTTGATAACAGAGACTATGGCTACACCTTC. Its protein is CSVDNRDYGYTF. The chain links TRBV29-1 to TRBJ1-2; D not certain. The CDR3 runs to 12 residues. V was trimmed by 3 bases and J by 3 bases, leaving 8 bases between them. CDR1 and CDR2 (germline): SQVTM, ANQGSEA.

This clone has a handful of counts. The CDR3 nucleotides read TGTGCCAGCAGTTATCGGGGACAGGGCAACACTGAAGCTTTCTTT. Translating gives CASSYRGQGNTEAFF. This chain links TRBV6-6 with TRBJ1-1, with 9 positions matching TRBD1. J gave up 2 bases and V 3 bases, and 4 bases lay outside the gene matches. CDR1 is MNHNY and CDR2 is SVGAGI in the germline V gene (reference sequence). This CDR3 has 15 residues.

CDR3 region: CASRGVSNYGYTF. CDR3 DNA sequence: TGTGCCAGCAGAGGGGTTTCTAACTATGGCTACACCTTC. The chain is built from TRBV27 and TRBJ1-2; maybe TRBD1 (5 bases). The CDR3 consists of 13 residues. V lost 6 bases, J lost 0 bases, and 8 bases lay in between. The germline V gene encodes CDR1 MNHEY and CDR2 SMNVEV (reference sequence).

This chain connects TRBV6-1 to TRBJ2-7, with 9 bases lining up with TRBD1. Unmatched junction bases numbered 3, after V lost 2 bases and J lost 1 base. The CDR3 has 15 amino acids. Germline V gene sequence: CDR1 MNHNS, CDR2 SASEGT. This CDR3 reads CASSESGTGSYEQYF. CDR3 sequence (DNA): TGTGCCAGCAGTGAATCCGGGACAGGGTCCTACGAGCAGTACTTC.

The V and J genes are TRBV2 and TRBJ1-5; TRBD1 matches 8 bases. The CDR3 extends over 18 amino acids. Germline lookup yields CDR1 SNHLY and CDR2 FYNNEI. Losses at the gene ends were 7 bases for V and 0 bases for J; bases not matched to a gene: 14. As DNA, the CDR3 is TGTGCCAGCATCCGACCGGGACAGGAACTTTATAGCAATCAGCCCCAGCATTTT. Its translation is CASIRPGQELYSNQPQHF.

The chain is built from TRBV14 and TRBJ1-1; 9 bases align to TRBD1. V lost 2 bases and J lost 9; bases outside the gene matches: 4. The CDR3 contains 13 residues. In germline, CDR1 is SGHDN, CDR2 FVKESK. The CDR3 sequence is CASSQTGTGKAFF. The CDR3 DNA sequence: TGTGCCAGCAGCCAAACTGGGACAGGGAAAGCTTTCTTT.

V is TRBV4-1 and J is TRBJ1-1; D gene ambiguous. The CDR3 is made up of 12 amino acids. Trimming took off 0 bases at V and 7 bases at J, with 6 bases between the two ends. CDR1 is MGHRA and CDR2 is YSYEKL in the germline V gene. CDR3 coding DNA: TGCGCCAGCAGCCAAGACGGTCTTGAAGCTTTCTTT. Encoded protein: CASSQDGLEAFF.

The chain is built from TRBV28 and TRBJ2-2, with D possibly matching TRBD2 (6 bases). Germline CDR1 and CDR2: MDHEN and SYDVKM. This CDR3 is 14 amino acids long. V lost 2 bases to trimming and J lost 4 bases, with 8 bases between them. CDR3 amino acids: CASSLGGVTGELFF. The CDR3 bases are TGTGCCAGCAGTTTAGGAGGGGTCACCGGGGAGCTGTTTTTT.

The chain links TRBV4-1 to TRBJ1-4, with no clear D. The CDR3 has 17 amino acids. V dropped 0 bases and J dropped 0 bases, with 11 bases sitting between them. CDR1 and CDR2 (germline): MGHRA, YSYEKL. CDR3 in amino acids: CASSQDGHPATNEKLFF. CDR3 DNA sequence: TGCGCCAGCAGCCAAGATGGGCACCCCGCAACTAATGAAAAACTGTTTTTT.

This chain uses TRBV7-2 with TRBJ1-1, with D possibly being TRBD1 (6 bases). Germline CDR1 reads SGHTA; CDR2 reads FQGNSA. The CDR3 runs 13 residues. Trimming removed 4 bases at V and 12 bases at J, with 18 bases between. This CDR3 is CASSSGQRRDTFF. CDR3 DNA sequence: TGTGCCAGCAGCTCTGGACAACGAAGGGACACTTTCTTT.

This clone was detected a few times. This chain uses TRBV5-6 with TRBJ2-3; D remains ambiguous. CDR3 length equals 16 residues. V shed 2 bases and J shed 0 bases, with 13 bases lying between them. CDR1 is SGHDT, CDR2 YYEEEE, per germline. CDR3 DNA sequence: TGTGCCAGCAGCTTATCAGTCCACGCCAGCACAGATACGCAGTATTTT. Its protein product is CASSLSVHASTDTQYF.

This chain uses TRBV19 with TRBJ1-2; the D gene is possibly TRBD1 (6 bases). Germline values: CDR1 LNHDA, CDR2 SQIVND (reference sequence). Trimming pared 7 bases from V and 2 bases from J, leaving 14 bases between. The CDR3 totals 14 residues. Here the CDR3 reads CASTAGTSNYGYTF. CDR3 sequence (DNA): TGTGCCAGTACCGCCGGGACATCGAACTATGGCTACACCTTC. The complete variable domain, with remaining parts taken from reference TRBV19 and TRBJ1-2, reads DGGITQSPKYLFRKEGQNVTLSCEQNLNHDAMYWYRQDPGQGLRLIYYSQIVNDFQKGDIAEGYSVSREKKESFPLTVTSAQKNPTAFYLCASTAGTSNYGYTFGSGTRLTVV.

A remark on this clone: Relative to the germline gene, one junction end is altered; a read error may explain this. The gene calls are TRBV7-2 and TRBJ1-2, with 12 positions matching TRBD1. Per germline, CDR1 SGHTA and CDR2 FQGNSA. This CDR3 comprises 13 residues. CDR3 DNA sequence: TGTGCCAGCAGCTTACGGGGGACAGGGGGCTGGAACTTC. Translating gives CASSLRGTGGWNF. Variable domain in full (rest from reference TRBV7-2 and TRBJ1-2): GAGVSQSPSNKVTEKGKDVELRCDPISGHTALYWYRQSLGQGLEFLIYFQGNSAPDKSGLPSDRFSAERTGGSVSTLTIQRTQQEDSAVYLCASSLRGTGGWNFGSGTRLTVV.

CDR3 in DNA: TGCGCCAGCAGCCAGGGGAAGGACAGCAAGTTTTCACCCCTCCACTTT. It is translated as CASSQGKDSKFSPLHF. The chain uses TRBV4-1 and TRBJ1-6; TRBD1 is a possible D gene (6 bases). Germline CDR1 MGHRA, CDR2 YSYEKL. The V and J ends lost 3 bases and 9 bases respectively, with 18 bases between them. The CDR3 extends over 16 amino acids.

This clone was found once. This chain connects TRBV5-1 to TRBJ2-3, with TRBD2 identical over 9 bases. Germline V gene data show CDR1 as SGHRS and CDR2 as YFSETQ. The CDR3 covers 20 residues. J gave up 4 bases and V 3 bases, and 21 bases lay outside the gene matches. CDR3 nucleotide sequence: TGCGCCAGCAGCTCGAATCCTACGGGAATCAGCGGGGGGCTTCCAGATACGCAGTATTTT. This encodes CASSSNPTGISGGLPDTQYF.

V gene TRBV6-5 combines with J gene TRBJ1-1; 7 bases align to TRBD1. The CDR3 covers 14 residues. J lost 1 base, V lost 5 bases, and 4 bases had no gene match. CDR1 and CDR2 from the germline V gene are MNHEY and SVGAGI. The CDR3 sequence: CASSVGTANTEAFF. In DNA, the CDR3 is TGTGCCAGCAGTGTCGGGACAGCGAACACTGAAGCTTTCTTT.

This clone appeared once. V is TRBV29-1 and J is TRBJ2-7; weak D call: TRBD1 (5 bases). The V and J ends lost 4 bases and 6 bases respectively, with 10 bases between them. Germline V lookup: CDR1 SQVTM, CDR2 ANQGSEA. There are 11 residues in the CDR3. The CDR3 nucleotides read TGCAGCGTTGCTGTGGGGCTCGAGCAGTACGTC. It specifies CSVAVGLEQYV.

The chain recombines TRBV30 with TRBJ1-5; TRBD1 agrees at 10 bases. The ends lost 3 bases at V and 0 bases at J; junction bases unmatched: 14. Germline lookup yields CDR1 GTSNPN and CDR2 SVGIG (reference sequence). The CDR3 has 19 amino acids. DNA for the CDR3: TGTGCCTGGAGCCCCTACCGGACAGGGGGACCCTTTAGCAATCAGCCCCAGCATTTT. Translating gives CAWSPYRTGGPFSNQPQHF.

The chain uses TRBV5-4 and TRBJ2-1, with D possibly TRBD2 on 6 matching bases. Germline lookup yields CDR1 SGHNT and CDR2 YYREEE (reference sequence). CDR3 length: 15 residues. Deletions cut 4 bases from V and 9 bases from J, with 20 bases between. The CDR3 protein is CASSRRETKSFEQFF. Written as DNA, the CDR3 is TGTGCCAGCAGCCGCCGGGAGACTAAAAGTTTTGAGCAGTTCTTC.

This clone was seen a few times. This chain joins TRBV9 and TRBJ2-3; D might be TRBD2 (5 bases). Germline loops: CDR1 SGDLS, CDR2 YYNGEE. The ends were cut back, 0 bases at V and 2 bases at J, with 13 bases in the middle. The CDR3 has 16 residues. In DNA, the CDR3 is TGTGCCAGCAGCGTAGAGAGGGTCAGAAACACAGATACGCAGTATTTT. Translated, it gives CASSVERVRNTDTQYF.

The V call is TRBV4-2, the J call TRBJ2-7; D ambiguous. The length of the CDR3 is 14 residues. Germline V CDR1 and CDR2: LGHNA, YNFKEQ. Trimming stripped 0 bases from V and 3 bases from J, with 9 bases between. The CDR3 reads CASSQETVRYEQYF. Written as DNA, the CDR3 is TGTGCCAGCAGCCAAGAAACAGTACGCTACGAGCAGTACTTC.

This clone was detected a few times. V and J are TRBV28 and TRBJ1-4; possibly TRBD1 for D (6 bases). V dropped 8 bases and J dropped 8 bases, with 21 bases sitting between them. The CDR3 has 15 amino acids. From germline, CDR1 is MDHEN and CDR2 SYDVKM. Here the CDR3 reads CASASPGPGEEKLFF. In DNA, the CDR3 is TGTGCCAGCGCCTCCCCTGGCCCAGGGGAAGAAAAACTGTTTTTT.

CDR3 sequence (DNA): TGTGCCAGCAGCTTGATACAGGGAGAGGAAGCTTTCTTT. Translation gives CASSLIQGEEAFF. V gene TRBV7-6 combines with J gene TRBJ1-1, with D perhaps TRBD1 (6 bases). Germline V lookup: CDR1 SGHVS, CDR2 FNYEAQ. Trimming took 3 bases from V and 8 from J, leaving 13 bases between them. CDR3 length equals 13 residues. Using reference TRBV7-6 and TRBJ1-1 for the parts outside the CDR3, the full variable domain is GAGVSQSPRYKVTKRGQDVALRCDPISGHVSLYWYRQALGQGPEFLTYFNYEAQQDKSGLPNDRFSAERPEGSISTLTIQRTEQRDSAMYRCASSLIQGEEAFFGQGTRLTVV.

The J gene is TRBJ1-4, the V gene TRBV2, with 7 bases identical to TRBD1. The V gene end was trimmed by 6 bases and the J gene end by 6 bases; junction bases not matched to a gene: 7. Germline V gene lookup returns CDR1 SNHLY and CDR2 FYNNEI. This CDR3 has 14 amino acids. Here the CDR3 reads CASREKGAYEKLFF. CDR3 in DNA: TGTGCCAGCAGGGAAAAGGGGGCGTATGAAAAACTGTTTTTT.

This clone was seen a few times. The chain is built from TRBV6-6 and TRBJ2-7; 8 bases match TRBD1. The CDR3 loop spans 14 amino acids. The trim removed 8 bases at V and 3 bases at J, leaving 9 bases unmatched. Germline V lookup: CDR1 MNHNY, CDR2 SVGAGI (reference sequence). CDR3: CASRGRTGFYEQYF. CDR3 nucleotide sequence: TGTGCCAGCCGAGGGCGGACAGGGTTCTACGAGCAGTACTTC.

Concerning this clone: Distinct nucleotide sequences in the sample also encode this CDR3. The rearrangement uses TRBV29-1 and TRBJ2-7, with D maybe TRBD2 (5 bases). The CDR3 totals 12 residues. Germline V CDR1 and CDR2: SQVTM, ANQGSEA. V dropped 0 bases and J dropped 5 bases, with 8 bases sitting between them. CDR3 sequence (DNA): TGCAGCGTTGAAGATCTCGGGGACGAGCAGTACTTC. Amino acid sequence: CSVEDLGDEQYF.

This chain joins TRBV5-1 and TRBJ2-5; D gene unclear. Germline V gene sequence: CDR1 SGHRS, CDR2 YFSETQ. Trimming left V 1 base short and J 5 bases short, with 12 bases between. The CDR3 loop spans 14 amino acids. The CDR3 reads CASSLSATRETQYF. DNA for the CDR3: TGCGCCAGCAGCTTGTCGGCGACTCGGGAGACCCAGTACTTC.

This chain uses TRBV27 with TRBJ2-1; TRBD2 aligns across 8 bases. CDR1 and CDR2 from the germline V gene are MNHEY and SMNVEV (reference sequence). CDR3 length: 15 amino acids. The V and J ends lost 6 bases and 4 bases, in that order; junction bases with no gene match: 8. This CDR3 reads CASRLGGAGYNEQFF. The CDR3, as DNA: TGTGCCAGCAGGCTCGGGGGGGCTGGGTACAATGAGCAGTTCTTC.